The rows below give T cell receptor beta chains drawn from one sample of a study of blood T cell repertoires in COVID-19. Generated by immunoSEQ multiplex PCR, the TCRdb table keeps only in-frame clones and is missing some. The sample holds about 82,000 clones, 75% to 85% seen once. Sequencing was done on a sample of peripheral blood. All receptors come from a woman aged 35 to 49 with active or convalescent COVID-19. Both conserved end residues are part of each CDR3. A D gene is named only where the DNA matches it firmly. Expanded clones are given a class, and other clones once, few, many or no size at all.

J,size,D,V,CDR3,DNA
TRBJ1-3,NA,NA,TRBV6-5,CASSDSRGSGNTIYF,TGTGCCAGCAGTGACTCCAGGGGCTCTGGAAACACCATATATTTT
TRBJ2-3,NA,TRBD2,TRBV5-1,CASSLAGLAGEDTQYF,TGCGCCAGCAGCTTGGCCGGACTAGCGGGAGAGGATACGCAGTATTTT
TRBJ2-3,NA,TRBD2,TRBV7-2,CASSLGRLAGMVDTQYF,TGTGCCAGCAGCTTAGGGAGACTAGCGGGTATGGTAGATACGCAGTATTTT
TRBJ2-1,NA,TRBD2,TRBV28,CASKTSGNNEQFF,TGTGCCAGCAAGACTAGCGGAAACAATGAGCAGTTCTTC
TRBJ2-7,NA,NA,TRBV15,CATSSFFASRAYEQYF,TGTGCCACCAGCAGTTTCTTTGCTAGCAGAGCCTACGAGCAGTACTTC
TRBJ2-7,NA,TRBD1,TRBV7-2,CASSGRNRGYEQYF,TGTGCCAGCAGTGGGAGGAACAGGGGGTACGAGCAGTACTTC
TRBJ2-5,NA,NA,TRBV2,CASRPNQGETQYF,TGTGCCAGCAGGCCCAACCAGGGGGAGACCCAGTACTTC
TRBJ1-1,NA,NA,TRBV11-1,CASRGGDTEAFF,TGTGCCAGCAGAGGGGGAGACACTGAAGCTTTCTTT
TRBJ2-5,NA,NA,TRBV30,CAWSPGRPWTQYF,TGTGCCTGGAGTCCAGGGAGGCCTTGGACCCAGTACTTC
TRBJ1-2,NA,NA,TRBV19,CASSIDKRATGYTF,TGTGCCAGTAGTATAGATAAGAGGGCCACTGGCTACACCTTC
TRBJ2-3,NA,NA,TRBV6-5,CASSPHYGADTQYF,TGTGCCAGCAGTCCCCACTACGGGGCAGATACGCAGTATTTT
TRBJ2-3,once,NA,TRBV2,CASSVQASPDTQYF,TGTGCCAGCAGTGTTCAGGCCTCCCCAGATACGCAGTATTTT
TRBJ2-2,NA,TRBD2,TRBV9,CASSVVGGSNTGELFF,TGTGCCAGCAGCGTAGTGGGAGGGTCGAACACCGGGGAGCTGTTTTTT
TRBJ2-2,many,TRBD1,TRBV6-2/TRBV6-3,CASSYPTGTNTGELFF,TGTGCCAGCAGTTACCCGACAGGGACGAACACCGGGGAGCTGTTTTTT
TRBJ2-3,NA,TRBD1,TRBV2,CASCPQGATTDTQYF,TGTGCCAGCTGTCCTCAGGGGGCAACAACAGATACGCAGTATTTT
TRBJ2-5,NA,NA,TRBV19,CASSIDGTLRETQYF,TGTGCCAGTAGTATTGACGGGACACTGAGGGAGACCCAGTACTTC
TRBJ2-1,NA,TRBD2,TRBV11-2,CASSSTSGGVIEQFF,TGTGCCAGCAGCTCTACAAGCGGGGGGGTTATTGAGCAGTTCTTC
TRBJ2-1,NA,TRBD1,TRBV5-1,CASSLTGTDLYNEQFF,TGCGCCAGCAGCCTCACCGGGACAGACCTCTACAATGAGCAGTTCTTC
TRBJ2-3,NA,NA,TRBV19,CASSRGRDTQYF,TGTGCCAGTAGTCGGGGTAGGGATACGCAGTATTTT
TRBJ2-3,NA,TRBD1,TRBV11-2,CASSLDQGGRNTDTQYF,TGTGCCAGCAGCTTAGATCAAGGGGGCAGGAACACAGATACGCAGTATTTT
TRBJ2-5,NA,TRBD2,TRBV5-1,CASSTGLALGETQYF,TGCGCCAGCAGCACGGGACTAGCGTTGGGAGAGACCCAGTACTTC
TRBJ2-7,NA,NA,TRBV12-3/TRBV12-4,CASGLGGYEQYF,TGTGCCAGCGGGCTGGGTGGTTACGAGCAGTACTTC
TRBJ2-5,few,NA,TRBV19,CASGPGGGQETQYF,TGTGCCAGTGGGCCCGGTGGAGGGCAAGAGACCCAGTACTTC
TRBJ2-1,NA,TRBD1,TRBV19,CASRGGGTGNHEQFF,TGTGCCAGTAGAGGGGGCGGGACAGGGAACCATGAGCAGTTCTTC
TRBJ1-1,NA,NA,TRBV28,CASSLFAEAFF,TGTGCCAGCAGTTTGTTCGCTGAAGCTTTCTTT
TRBJ2-1,NA,NA,TRBV18,CASSLQRVEQFF,TGTGCCAGCTCTCTACAGCGGGTTGAGCAGTTCTTC
TRBJ1-6,once,NA,TRBV27,CASSWEVGASPLHF,TGTGCCAGCAGTTGGGAAGTTGGGGCATCACCCCTCCACTTT
TRBJ1-2,few,NA,TRBV5-3,CARSSDPLAGRDYGYTF,TGTGCCAGAAGCTCGGACCCGCTCGCGGGGCGCGACTATGGCTACACCTTC
TRBJ2-6,NA,NA,TRBV4-2,CASSPLGSGANVLTF,TGTGCCAGCAGCCCCCTCGGTTCTGGGGCCAACGTCCTGACTTTC
TRBJ1-1,NA,NA,TRBV12-3/TRBV12-4,CASSPTGNTEAFF,TGTGCCAGCAGTCCTACAGGGAACACTGAAGCTTTCTTT
TRBJ2-3,NA,TRBD2,TRBV7-3,CASSLTGSSGGAPDTQYF,TGTGCCAGCAGCTTAACGGGTAGTAGCGGGGGGGCCCCAGATACGCAGTATTTT
TRBJ2-5,NA,NA,TRBV4-3,CASSQVGTIRETQYF,TGCGCCAGCAGCCAAGTTGGAACTATCCGGGAGACCCAGTACTTC
TRBJ1-2,NA,TRBD1,TRBV10-3,CAISESGTGIAVYGYTF,TGTGCCATCAGTGAGTCCGGGACAGGGATCGCCGTCTATGGCTACACCTTC
TRBJ1-6,once,NA,TRBV3-1/TRBV3-2,CASSYTDSPLHF,TGTGCCAGCAGCTATACAGATTCACCCCTCCACTTT
TRBJ2-2,NA,NA,TRBV7-6,CASSARNVPGELFF,TGTGCCAGCAGCGCGAGGAATGTCCCCGGGGAGCTGTTTTTT
TRBJ2-3,few,NA,TRBV19,CASSMGGFTDTQYF,TGTGCCAGTAGTATGGGGGGATTCACAGATACGCAGTATTTT
TRBJ1-5,NA,TRBD1,TRBV24-1,CATSDLGQPFLHF,TGTGCCACCAGTGATCTGGGACAGCCTTTTCTGCATTTT
TRBJ2-3,NA,TRBD2,TRBV10-3,CAISGIWGPWTSGTDTQYF,TGTGCCATCAGTGGTATTTGGGGGCCGTGGACTAGCGGTACAGATACGCAGTATTTT
TRBJ2-7,few,TRBD1,TRBV9,CASSKTGVDYEQYF,TGTGCCAGCAGCAAGACAGGGGTGGACTACGAGCAGTACTTC
TRBJ1-1,NA,TRBD1,TRBV18,CASSPGQGVTEAFF,TGTGCCAGCTCCCCCGGACAGGGTGTCACTGAAGCTTTCTTT
TRBJ2-1,NA,TRBD2,TRBV10-3,CAISESMASGDDNEQFF,TGTGCCATCAGTGAGTCGATGGCTAGCGGAGATGACAATGAGCAGTTCTTC
TRBJ2-7,NA,TRBD2,TRBV4-3,CASSQGGGLAGVYEQYF,TGCGCCAGCAGCCAAGGGGGGGGACTAGCGGGAGTCTACGAGCAGTACTTC
TRBJ2-1,NA,TRBD1,TRBV15,CATSIQGDEQFF,TGTGCCACCAGCATACAGGGGGATGAGCAGTTCTTC
TRBJ1-2,few,TRBD1,TRBV11-2,CASRNKGAGDYGYTF,TGTGCCAGCAGGAATAAGGGGGCAGGGGACTATGGCTACACCTTC
TRBJ2-2,NA,NA,TRBV6-2/TRBV6-3,CASSVQGVGGELFF,TGTGCCAGCAGTGTACAGGGAGTCGGCGGGGAGCTGTTTTTT
TRBJ1-2,NA,NA,TRBV30,CAHGDSIYGYTF,TGTGCCCACGGGGATAGTATCTATGGCTACACCTTC
TRBJ2-1,NA,NA,TRBV7-6,CASSLRRDSYNEQFF,TGTGCCAGCAGCTTACGGCGGGACAGCTACAATGAGCAGTTCTTC
TRBJ2-5,NA,TRBD1,TRBV30,CAWSVDRGETQYF,TGTGCCTGGAGTGTTGACAGGGGGGAGACCCAGTACTTC
TRBJ1-2,NA,NA,TRBV10-3,CAISVSSWGLDRYGYTF,TGTGCCATCAGTGTCTCCTCGTGGGGGCTAGATAGGTATGGCTACACCTTC
TRBJ1-1,few,TRBD1,TRBV28,CASSLTGGQGRTEAFF,TGTGCCAGCAGTTTAACCGGGGGACAGGGCCGAACTGAAGCTTTCTTT
TRBJ2-7,NA,NA,TRBV7-2,CASSFQGRPAYEQYF,TGTGCCAGCAGCTTCCAAGGGAGGCCGGCCTACGAGCAGTACTTC